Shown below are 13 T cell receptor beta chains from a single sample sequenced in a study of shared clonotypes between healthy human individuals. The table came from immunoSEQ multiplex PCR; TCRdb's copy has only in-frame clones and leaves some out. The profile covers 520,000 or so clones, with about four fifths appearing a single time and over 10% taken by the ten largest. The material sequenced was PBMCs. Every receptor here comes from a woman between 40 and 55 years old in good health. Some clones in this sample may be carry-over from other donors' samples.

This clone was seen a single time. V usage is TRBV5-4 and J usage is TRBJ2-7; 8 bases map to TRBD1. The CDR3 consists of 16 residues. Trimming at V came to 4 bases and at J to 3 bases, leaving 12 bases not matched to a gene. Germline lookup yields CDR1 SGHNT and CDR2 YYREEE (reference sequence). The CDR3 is CASSPGTGRDLYEQYF. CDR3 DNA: TGTGCCAGCAGCCCCGGGACAGGTCGGGACCTCTACGAGCAGTACTTC.

The CDR3 loop is CASSPTPGGVGNEQFF. The CDR3 bases are TGTGCCAGCAGCCCTACTCCAGGGGGCGTCGGCAATGAGCAGTTCTTC. The chain joins TRBV7-7 to TRBJ2-1; 8 nucleotides match TRBD1. The junction had 12 bases not matched to a gene; V was cut back by 5 bases and J by 6 bases. CDR1 is SSHAT, CDR2 FNYEAQ, per germline (reference sequence). The CDR3 runs to 16 residues.

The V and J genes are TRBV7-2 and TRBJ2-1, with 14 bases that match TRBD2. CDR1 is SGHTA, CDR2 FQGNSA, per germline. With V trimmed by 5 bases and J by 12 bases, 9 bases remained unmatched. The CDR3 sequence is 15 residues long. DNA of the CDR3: TGTGCCAGCAGCCCGGGACTAGCGGGAGTAGTAGCGCAGTTCTTC. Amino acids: CASSPGLAGVVAQFF.

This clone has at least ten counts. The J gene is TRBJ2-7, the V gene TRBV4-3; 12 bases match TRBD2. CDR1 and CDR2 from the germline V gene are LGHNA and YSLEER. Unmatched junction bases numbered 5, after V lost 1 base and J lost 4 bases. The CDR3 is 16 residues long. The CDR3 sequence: CASSQALAGGGYEQYF. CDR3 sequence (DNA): TGCGCCAGCAGCCAAGCCCTAGCGGGAGGGGGTTACGAGCAGTACTTC.

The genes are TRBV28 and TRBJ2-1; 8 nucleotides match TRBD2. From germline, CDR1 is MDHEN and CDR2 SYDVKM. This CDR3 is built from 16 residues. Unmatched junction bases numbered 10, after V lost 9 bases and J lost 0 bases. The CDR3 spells CARNPGGGYSYNEQFF. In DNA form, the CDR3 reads TGTGCCAGGAATCCCGGCGGGGGGTACTCCTACAATGAGCAGTTCTTC.

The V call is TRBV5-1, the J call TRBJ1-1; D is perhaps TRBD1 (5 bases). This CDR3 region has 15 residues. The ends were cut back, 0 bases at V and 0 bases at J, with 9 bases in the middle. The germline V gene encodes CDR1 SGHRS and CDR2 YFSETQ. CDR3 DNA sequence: TGCGCCAGCAGCTTGGGGGGCTGGGTGAACACTGAAGCTTTCTTT. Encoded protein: CASSLGGWVNTEAFF.

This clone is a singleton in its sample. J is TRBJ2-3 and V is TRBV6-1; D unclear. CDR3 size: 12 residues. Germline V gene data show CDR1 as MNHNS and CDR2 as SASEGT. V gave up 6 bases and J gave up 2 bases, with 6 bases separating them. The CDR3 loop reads CASRGPTDTQYF. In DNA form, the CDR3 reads TGTGCCAGCAGGGGCCCCACAGATACGCAGTATTTT.

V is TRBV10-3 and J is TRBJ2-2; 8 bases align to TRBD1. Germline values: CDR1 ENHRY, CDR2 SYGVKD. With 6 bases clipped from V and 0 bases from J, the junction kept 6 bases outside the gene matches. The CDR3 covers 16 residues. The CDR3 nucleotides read TGTGCCATCAGCAGTCAGGGGGCAGCGAACACCGGGGAGCTGTTTTTT. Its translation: CAISSQGAANTGELFF.

The CDR3 sequence: CASSGRLYNEQFF. The CDR3 DNA reads TGTGCCAGCAGTGGGAGGCTCTACAATGAGCAGTTCTTC. This chain links TRBV25-1 with TRBJ2-1, with a weak D call TRBD2 (5 bases). Trimming cost V 4 bases and J 3 bases, with 7 bases left between them. The CDR3 consists of 13 residues. Germline V gene lookup returns CDR1 MGHDK and CDR2 SYGVNS. Variable domain in full (rest from reference TRBV25-1 and TRBJ2-1): EADIYQTPRYLVIGTGKKITLECSQTMGHDKMYWYQQDPGMELHLIHYSYGVNSTEKGDLSSESTVSRIRTEHFPLTLESARPSHTSQYLCASSGRLYNEQFFGPGTRLTVL.

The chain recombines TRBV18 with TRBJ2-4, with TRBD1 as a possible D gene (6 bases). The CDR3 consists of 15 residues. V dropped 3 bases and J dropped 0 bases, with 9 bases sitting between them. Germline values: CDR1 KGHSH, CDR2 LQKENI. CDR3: CASSPTGVAKNIQYF. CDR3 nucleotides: TGTGCCAGCTCACCGACAGGAGTAGCCAAAAACATTCAGTACTTC.

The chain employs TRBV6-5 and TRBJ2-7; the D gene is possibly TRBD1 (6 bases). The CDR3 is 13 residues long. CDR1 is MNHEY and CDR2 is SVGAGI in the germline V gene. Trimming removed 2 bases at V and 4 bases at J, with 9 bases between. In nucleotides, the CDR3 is TGTGCCAGCAGTTACCGGCAGGGGTACGAGCAGTACTTC. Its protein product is CASSYRQGYEQYF.

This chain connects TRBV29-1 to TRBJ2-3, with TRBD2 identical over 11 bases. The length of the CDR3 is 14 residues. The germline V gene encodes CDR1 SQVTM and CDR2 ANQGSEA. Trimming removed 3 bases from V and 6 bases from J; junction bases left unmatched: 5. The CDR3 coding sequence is TGCAGCGTTGACACTAGCGGGAGTGGGGATACGCAGTATTTT. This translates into CSVDTSGSGDTQYF.

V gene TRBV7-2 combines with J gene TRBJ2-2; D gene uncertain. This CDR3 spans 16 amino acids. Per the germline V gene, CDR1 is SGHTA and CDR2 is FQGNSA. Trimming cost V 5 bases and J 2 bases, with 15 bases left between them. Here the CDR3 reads CASSAGLVTNTGELFF. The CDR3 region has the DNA TGTGCCAGCAGCGCTGGCTTAGTCACCAACACCGGGGAGCTGTTTTTT.